The 17 T cell receptor beta chains listed next were all sequenced from one sample in a study of siplizumab effects on memory and regulatory T cells. Sequencing used immunoSEQ multiplex PCR; TCRdb keeps in-frame clones, though not all of them. The sample has roughly 120,000 clones, around 94% seen once. Sequenced sample: non-Treg CD4+ T cells sorted from blood. All receptors come from a human donor in good health.

The table lists this clone with a count of one. This chain joins TRBV7-8 and TRBJ1-1, with TRBD1 identical over 10 bases. J was trimmed by 1 base and V by 7 bases; bases with no gene match: 12. The CDR3 length is 17 residues. Germline V gives CDR1 SGHVS, CDR2 FQNEAQ. The CDR3 coding sequence is TGTGCCAGCACCCTAAGACAGGGGGCCCTTACGAACACTGAAGCTTTCTTT. This codes for CASTLRQGALTNTEAFF.

The V gene is TRBV2, the J gene TRBJ2-2; TRBD2 might be the D (6 bases). The CDR3 contains 13 residues. V was pared by 6 bases and J by 3 bases, with 8 bases between. CDR1 is SNHLY and CDR2 is FYNNEI in the germline V gene. The CDR3 DNA reads TGTGCCAGCAGATCGGGGGACACCGGGGAGCTGTTTTTT. Translation gives CASRSGDTGELFF.

This sequence joins TRBV30 and TRBJ1-1, with no clear D. The germline gives CDR1 GTSNPN, CDR2 SVGIG (reference sequence). V lost 2 bases and J 0 bases, leaving 4 bases between the germline ends. This CDR3 is built from 12 residues. CDR3 loop: CAWSPVNTEAFF. The DNA for the CDR3 is TGTGCCTGGAGTCCCGTGAACACTGAAGCTTTCTTT.

The sample holds a few counts of this clone. The chain carries TRBV2 and TRBJ2-1; 11 bases are shared with TRBD2. The CDR3 runs to 14 residues. V shed 10 bases, J shed 3 bases, and the junction held 5 bases outside the gene matches. CDR1 and CDR2 (germline): SNHLY, FYNNEI. CDR3 sequence (DNA): TGTGCCACTTCGGGACTAGCGGACTACAATGAGCAGTTCTTC. It yields the protein CATSGLADYNEQFF.

This rearrangement joins TRBV18 to TRBJ2-3; a weak D match, TRBD2 (6 bases). Germline V gene sequence: CDR1 KGHSH, CDR2 LQKENI. With 3 bases removed from V and 6 bases from J, the gap between germline ends came to 22 bases. The CDR3 covers 17 residues. The CDR3 coding sequence is TGTGCCAGCTCACCCCCTTCGAGGAGGGATAAATGGGATACGCAGTATTTT. Its protein product is CASSPPSRRDKWDTQYF.

The table lists this clone with a count of one. The gene calls are TRBV5-1 and TRBJ1-1, with 8 nucleotides matching TRBD1. This CDR3 comprises 16 residues. Looked up from germline, CDR1 is SGHRS and CDR2 is YFSETQ. V lost 4 bases and J lost 3; bases outside the gene matches: 11. CDR3 residues: CASSTGQGVWDTEAFF. CDR3 in DNA: TGCGCCAGCAGCACTGGACAGGGTGTATGGGACACTGAAGCTTTCTTT.

This clone was detected ten times or more. The rearrangement links TRBV11-2 to TRBJ1-2, with TRBD1 matching 9 bases. There are 15 residues in the CDR3. V shed 5 bases and J 6 bases; nucleotides not matched to a gene: 10. CDR1 and CDR2 from the germline V gene are SGHAT and FQNNGV. The CDR3 region has the DNA TGTGCCAGCAGCCCAGAGGGACAGGGAATTGATGGCTACACCTTC. It translates to CASSPEGQGIDGYTF.

This clone showed up just a few times. The J gene is TRBJ2-1, the V gene TRBV6-5, with 7 bases matching TRBD1. V was clipped by 4 bases and J by 7 bases; unmatched bases: 10. Germline assignment: CDR1 MNHEY and CDR2 SVGAGI. CDR3 size: 15 residues. The CDR3 here is CASSSGQGVWNEQFF. The CDR3 region has the DNA TGTGCCAGCAGTTCCGGCCAGGGGGTATGGAATGAGCAGTTCTTC.

V and J are TRBV27 and TRBJ2-3; TRBD2 might be the D (5 bases). Per germline, CDR1 MNHEY and CDR2 SMNVEV (reference sequence). V was pared by 5 bases and J by 1 base, with 10 bases between. This CDR3 has 14 amino acids. CDR3 sequence reads: CASSPSRGTDTQYF. In DNA, the CDR3 is TGTGCCAGCAGTCCATCGAGGGGCACAGATACGCAGTATTTT.

The V and J genes are TRBV7-3 and TRBJ2-3; D remains ambiguous. CDR1 SGHTA and CDR2 FQGTGA come from the germline V gene. The CDR3 contains 15 residues. V was pared by 4 bases and J by 0 bases, with 11 bases between. CDR3 loop: CASSSGGTSTDTQYF. CDR3 in DNA: TGTGCCAGCAGCTCGGGCGGAACTAGCACAGATACGCAGTATTTT.

This chain connects TRBV5-1 to TRBJ2-5, with 7 bases identical to TRBD1. Germline trimming cut 2 bases from V and 4 bases from J; bases unmatched to any gene: 2. This CDR3 region has 13 residues. Germline CDR1 is SGHRS and CDR2 is YFSETQ. The CDR3 region has the DNA TGCGCCAGCAGCTTAGCAGGGGGAGAGACCCAGTACTTC. Its translation: CASSLAGGETQYF.

This rearrangement joins TRBV6-5 to TRBJ1-1, with a weak D call TRBD1 (5 bases). From germline, CDR1 is MNHEY and CDR2 SVGAGI. V was pared by 1 base and J by 4 bases, with 13 bases between. This CDR3 contains 15 residues. This CDR3 is CASSYLTGTGTEAFF. CDR3 coding DNA: TGTGCCAGCAGTTACTTGACCGGGACGGGCACTGAAGCTTTCTTT.

The chain employs TRBV18 and TRBJ2-7; TRBD1 might be the D (6 bases). The CDR3 loop spans 14 amino acids. V was cut by 3 bases and J by 5 bases, with 14 bases left in between. Germline V gene lookup returns CDR1 KGHSH and CDR2 LQKENI. CDR3 DNA: TGTGCCAGCTCACCCCGGGCACAGGGCAACGAGCAGTACTTC. Translation gives CASSPRAQGNEQYF.

The V call is TRBV11-2, the J call TRBJ1-1; D ambiguous. The CDR3 is 13 residues long. Trimming stripped 1 base from V and 11 bases from J, with 14 bases between. Germline V CDR1 and CDR2: SGHAT, FQNNGV. The CDR3 DNA reads as TGTGCCAGCAGCTTAGGGAGTCCGGTAGGGGCTTTCTTT. As protein: CASSLGSPVGAFF.

This chain joins TRBV6-1 and TRBJ2-5; D is possibly TRBD1 (6 bases). This CDR3 has 13 residues. With 4 bases removed from V and 7 bases from J, the gap between germline ends came to 13 bases. Per the germline V gene, CDR1 is MNHNS and CDR2 is SASEGT. The CDR3: CASSVEGQRTQYF. The CDR3 bases are TGTGCCAGCAGTGTGGAAGGACAGCGGACCCAGTACTTC.

The chain links TRBV5-6 to TRBJ1-2; 12 bases line up with TRBD1. With V trimmed by 7 bases and J by 4 bases, 14 bases remained unmatched. From germline, CDR1 is SGHDT and CDR2 YYEEEE. The CDR3 contains 17 residues. CDR3 in amino acids: CASHHGTGGGKSYGYTF. Here the CDR3 DNA reads TGTGCCAGCCATCATGGGACAGGGGGCGGTAAGAGCTATGGCTACACCTTC.

To note about this clone: One junction end does not reproduce the germline sequence, and a read error may be involved. The chain is built from TRBV27 and TRBJ2-3; D assignment may be TRBD1 or TRBD2 (6 bases each). The germline V gene has CDR1 MNHEY and CDR2 SMNVEV (reference sequence). The CDR3 has 13 residues. CDR3 coding DNA: TGTGCCAGCAGTCCGGGGGACACAGATACGCAGTGTTTT. Translation gives CASSPGDTDTQCF.